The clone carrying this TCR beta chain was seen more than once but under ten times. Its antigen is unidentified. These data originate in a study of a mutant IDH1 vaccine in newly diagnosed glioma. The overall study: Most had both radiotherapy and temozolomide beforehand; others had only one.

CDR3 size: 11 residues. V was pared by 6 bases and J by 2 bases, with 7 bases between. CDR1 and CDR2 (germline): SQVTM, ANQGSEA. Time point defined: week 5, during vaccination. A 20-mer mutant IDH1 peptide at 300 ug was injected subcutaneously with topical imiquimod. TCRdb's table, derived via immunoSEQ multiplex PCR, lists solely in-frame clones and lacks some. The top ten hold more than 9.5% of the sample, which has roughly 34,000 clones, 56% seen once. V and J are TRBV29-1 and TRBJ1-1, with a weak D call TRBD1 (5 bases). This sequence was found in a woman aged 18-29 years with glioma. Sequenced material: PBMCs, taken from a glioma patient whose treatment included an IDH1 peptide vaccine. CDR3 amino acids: CSVRGNTEAFF. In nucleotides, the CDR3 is TGCAGCGTGAGGGGAAACACTGAAGCTTTCTTT.